A selection of T cell receptor beta chains follows, all from one sample in a study of cytomegalovirus exposure and HLA in healthy donors. Sequencing used immunoSEQ multiplex PCR; TCRdb keeps in-frame clones, though not all of them. This sample has 140,000 to 150,000 clones, with 75% to 80% found just once. The sample taken for sequencing was PBMCs. All receptors come from a woman in her 30s in good health and CMV-seronegative. Each CDR3 is given with its conserved first and last residue. The D gene is left open where the match is weak.

CDR3aa	d_gene	v_gene	j_gene
CARIPREVYEQYF	.	TRBV10-1	TRBJ2-7
CASSIDRPDNSPLHF	.	TRBV19	TRBJ1-6
CASSGSFNSYNEQFF	.	TRBV5-5	TRBJ2-1
CASSLQGAGELFF	.	TRBV7-2	TRBJ2-2
CASSVGTTGDYGYTF	TRBD1	TRBV9	TRBJ1-2
CASSSRTGSGNTIYF	TRBD1	TRBV6-5	TRBJ1-3
CASRDRAAEQYF	TRBD1	TRBV27	TRBJ2-7
CSVWGAGGGERGRGGYTF	.	TRBV29-1	TRBJ1-2
CASSYLGQMNTEAFF	TRBD1	TRBV6-5	TRBJ1-1
CASSLRDRTTYEQYF	TRBD1	TRBV4-1	TRBJ2-7
CASSFRGTQPQHF	.	TRBV5-6	TRBJ1-5
CASSYSTQGNGYTF	.	TRBV6-5	TRBJ1-2
CASSLPGHGGYTF	.	TRBV5-4	TRBJ1-2
CSVGQGARGGELFF	TRBD1	TRBV29-1	TRBJ2-2
CASSFGQGQAQETQYF	TRBD1	TRBV5-4	TRBJ2-5
CSARDGRRLFF	.	TRBV20-1	TRBJ1-4
CASSLGRGQGGATNEKLFF	TRBD1	TRBV5-1	TRBJ1-4
CASSLGGQGAYEQYF	TRBD1	TRBV7-2	TRBJ2-7
CASSYSGRTNSPLHF	.	TRBV6-5	TRBJ1-6
CASSEGGQGVSDTQYF	TRBD1	TRBV5-1	TRBJ2-3